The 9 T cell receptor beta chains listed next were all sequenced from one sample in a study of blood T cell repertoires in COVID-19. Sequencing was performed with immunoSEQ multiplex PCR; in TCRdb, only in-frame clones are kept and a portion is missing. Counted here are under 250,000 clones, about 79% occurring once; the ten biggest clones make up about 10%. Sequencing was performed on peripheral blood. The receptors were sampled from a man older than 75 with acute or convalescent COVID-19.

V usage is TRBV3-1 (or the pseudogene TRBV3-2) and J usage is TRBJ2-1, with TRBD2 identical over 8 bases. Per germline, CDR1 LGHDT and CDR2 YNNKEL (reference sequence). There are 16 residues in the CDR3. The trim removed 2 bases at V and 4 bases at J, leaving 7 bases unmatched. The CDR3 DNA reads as TGTGCCAGCAGCCAAAAGCAGCGGGAGCCTTACAATGAGCAGTTCTTC. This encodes CASSQKQREPYNEQFF.

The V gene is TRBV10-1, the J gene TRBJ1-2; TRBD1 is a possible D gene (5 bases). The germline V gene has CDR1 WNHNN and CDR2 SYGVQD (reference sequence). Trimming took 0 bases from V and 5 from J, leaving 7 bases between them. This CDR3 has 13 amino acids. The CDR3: CASSESGGYGYTF. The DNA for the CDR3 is TGCGCCAGCAGTGAGTCGGGGGGGTATGGCTACACCTTC.

This CDR3 is CASSLLGVSNQPQHF. The CDR3 nucleotides read TGTGCCAGCAGCTTGTTAGGGGTTAGCAATCAGCCCCAGCATTTT. This rearrangement joins TRBV5-6 to TRBJ1-5; maybe TRBD1 (5 bases). CDR1 and CDR2 from the germline V gene are SGHDT and YYEEEE. The V end lost 1 base, the J end lost 0 bases, and 8 bases lay between the germline ends. This CDR3 region has 15 residues.

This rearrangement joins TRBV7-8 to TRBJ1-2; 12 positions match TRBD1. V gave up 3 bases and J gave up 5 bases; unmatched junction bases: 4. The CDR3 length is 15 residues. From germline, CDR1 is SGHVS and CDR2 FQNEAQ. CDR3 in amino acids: CASSFLGQGAYGYTF. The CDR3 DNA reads TGTGCCAGCAGCTTTCTGGGACAGGGGGCTTATGGCTACACCTTC.

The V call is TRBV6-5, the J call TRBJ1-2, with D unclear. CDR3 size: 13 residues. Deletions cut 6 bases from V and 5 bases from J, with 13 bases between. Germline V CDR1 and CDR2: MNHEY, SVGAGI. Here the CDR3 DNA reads TGTGCCAGCAGGGTAGGGAGGAGGTATGGCTACACCTTC. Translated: CASRVGRRYGYTF.

The CDR3 loop reads CASSEFRGRGDEQFF. The CDR3 nucleotides are TGCGCCAGCAGCGAATTTAGAGGGAGGGGCGATGAGCAGTTCTTC. V gene TRBV5-1 combines with J gene TRBJ2-1; TRBD2 agrees at 7 bases. The germline V gene has CDR1 SGHRS and CDR2 YFSETQ. The CDR3 runs 15 residues. Trimming took 4 bases from V and 8 from J; bases not matched to a gene: 12.

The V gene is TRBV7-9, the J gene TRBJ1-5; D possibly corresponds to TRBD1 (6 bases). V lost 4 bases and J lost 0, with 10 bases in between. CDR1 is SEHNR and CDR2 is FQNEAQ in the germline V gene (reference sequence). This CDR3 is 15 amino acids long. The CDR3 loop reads CASSSDSYSNQPQHF. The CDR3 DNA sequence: TGTGCCAGCAGCTCGGACAGCTATAGCAATCAGCCCCAGCATTTT.

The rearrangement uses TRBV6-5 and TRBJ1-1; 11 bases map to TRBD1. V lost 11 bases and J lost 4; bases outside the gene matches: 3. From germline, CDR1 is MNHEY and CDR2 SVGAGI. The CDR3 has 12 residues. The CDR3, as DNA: TGTGCCTGTGGGACAGGGGGCACTGAAGCTTTCTTT. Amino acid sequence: CACGTGGTEAFF.

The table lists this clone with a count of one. The CDR3 DNA reads as TGCAGCGTACTCGAATGGGAGGTAACGTCTGGAAACACCATATATTTT. Its protein is CSVLEWEVTSGNTIYF. V usage is TRBV29-1 and J usage is TRBJ1-3; D is uncertain. Germline V CDR1 and CDR2: SQVTM, ANQGSEA. The ends were cut back, 6 bases at V and 1 base at J, with 19 bases in the middle. The CDR3 runs 16 residues.